This is a list of T cell receptor beta chains from one sample in a study. TCRdb re-derived calls from the 5' RACE reads in MiXCR, one entry per CDR3 protein. This sample yields roughly 45,000 distinct CDR3 sequences, of which roughly 22% are seen a single time; roughly 4.5% belongs to the top ten. Sequencing was carried out using Tregs sorted from a lymph node. The receptors were gathered from a female donor with breast cancer. Both conserved end residues are part of each CDR3. The D gene is left open where the match is weak. Size is stated for part of the rows, as once, few or many counts, or as a class when the clone is expanded.

d_gene: TRBD1; j_gene: TRBJ1-2; abundance: many; v_gene: TRBV6-5; CDR3nt: TGTGCCAGCAGTTACCCCAGGGACAGGGGGCAAGGCCAACAGATCTATGGCTACACCTTC; CDR3aa: CASSYPRDRGQGQQIYGYTF
d_gene: .; j_gene: TRBJ2-1; abundance: .; v_gene: TRBV5-1; CDR3nt: TGCGCCAGCAGCGCGACAAAGGTGGTCAATGAGCAGTTCTTC; CDR3aa: CASSATKVVNEQFF
d_gene: .; j_gene: TRBJ2-3; abundance: many; v_gene: TRBV27; CDR3nt: TGTGCCAGCAGTGATGACACAAGCGAGCTATCGACGCAGTATTTT; CDR3aa: CASSDDTSELSTQYF
d_gene: TRBD2; j_gene: TRBJ2-3; abundance: few; v_gene: TRBV29-1; CDR3nt: TGCAGCGTTGACCGGACTAGCGGAACTACTAGCACAGATACGCAGTATTTT; CDR3aa: CSVDRTSGTTSTDTQYF
d_gene: TRBD2; j_gene: TRBJ2-1; abundance: few; v_gene: TRBV11-1; CDR3nt: TGTGCCAGCAGCTTAGATTTAATGGCTAGCGGGAGCTTGGGTGAGCAGTTCTTC; CDR3aa: CASSLDLMASGSLGEQFF
d_gene: TRBD2; j_gene: TRBJ2-5; abundance: .; v_gene: TRBV6-5; CDR3nt: TGTGCCAGCAGTCCCCGGGGGGGGCAAGAGACCCGGTACTTC; CDR3aa: CASSPRGGQETRYF
d_gene: TRBD1; j_gene: TRBJ1-2; abundance: .; v_gene: TRBV6-1; CDR3nt: TGTACCAGCAGGACCGGGACAGGGGACTATGGCTACACCTTC; CDR3aa: CTSRTGTGDYGYTF
d_gene: TRBD1; j_gene: TRBJ2-3; abundance: few; v_gene: TRBV5-1; CDR3nt: TGCGCCAGCAGCCCCGGGACAGGGGGCCTCGATACGCAGTATTTT; CDR3aa: CASSPGTGGLDTQYF
d_gene: .; j_gene: TRBJ1-5; abundance: few; v_gene: TRBV2; CDR3nt: TGTGCCAGCAATTCAGGGTCTGCCGGCAATCAGCCCCAGCATTTT; CDR3aa: CASNSGSAGNQPQHF
d_gene: .; j_gene: TRBJ1-3; abundance: many; v_gene: TRBV25-1; CDR3nt: TGTGCCAGCAGTGAATCAACAGCTGGAAACACCATATATTTT; CDR3aa: CASSESTAGNTIYF
d_gene: TRBD2; j_gene: TRBJ2-3; abundance: .; v_gene: TRBV28; CDR3nt: TGTGCCAGCAGTTTTGGACTAGCGGGACCCGATACGCAGTACTTT; CDR3aa: CASSFGLAGPDTQYF